Shown below are 6 T cell receptor beta chains from a single sample sequenced in a study of blood T cell repertoires in COVID-19. The assay was immunoSEQ multiplex PCR, and TCRdb's table has in-frame clones only and misses some. In the table there are more than 200,000 clones, approximately 90% of which are singletons. The specimen sequenced was PBMCs or T cells enriched from blood (not recorded which). The receptors shown here come from a woman aged 25-40 years who had recovered from COVID-19.

The chain is built from TRBV7-6 and TRBJ2-7; 9 bases fit TRBD2. Germline assignment: CDR1 SGHVS and CDR2 FNYEAQ. This CDR3 has 15 amino acids. The V and J ends lost 5 bases and 6 bases, in that order; junction bases with no gene match: 11. CDR3 nucleotide sequence: TGTGCCAGCAGCCCCCTCGCGAGCGGGAGGTCCGAGCAGTACTTC. It codes for CASSPLASGRSEQYF.

The chain carries TRBV6-5 and TRBJ2-2; no reliable D call. V lost 8 bases and J 0 bases, leaving 7 bases between the germline ends. From germline, CDR1 is MNHEY and CDR2 SVGAGI. The CDR3 contains 13 residues. Here the CDR3 reads CASRTSNTGELFF. The CDR3 DNA sequence: TGTGCCAGCCGCACTTCGAACACCGGGGAGCTGTTTTTT.

The genes are TRBV11-3 and TRBJ2-3, with D perhaps TRBD2 (5 bases). Germline V gene sequence: CDR1 SGHNT, CDR2 YENEEA. Trimming cost V 5 bases and J 3 bases, with 15 bases left between them. CDR3 length: 15 amino acids. DNA for the CDR3: TGTGCCAGCAGCCCGACTACCTCTTCTACAGATACGCAGTATTTT. Protein product: CASSPTTSSTDTQYF.

The genes are TRBV11-2 and TRBJ2-4; 9 nucleotides align to TRBD1. The CDR3 is 18 amino acids. V lost 1 base to trimming and J lost 6 bases; unmatched junction nucleotides: 13. CDR1 SGHAT and CDR2 FQNNGV come from the germline V gene. CDR3 nucleotide sequence: TGTGCCAGCAGCTTAGTACAGGGGGCGATTAGGGTGGGAAACATTCAGTACTTC. It is translated as CASSLVQGAIRVGNIQYF.

This chain joins TRBV28 and TRBJ1-3; D is unresolved. The V gene lost 9 bases and the J gene lost 0 bases, with 18 bases spanning the gap. The CDR3 has 16 residues. The germline CDR1 and CDR2 sequences are MDHEN and SYDVKM. CDR3 amino acids: CASKHRTLGSGNTIYF. Here the CDR3 DNA reads TGTGCCAGTAAACATCGCACGCTTGGCTCTGGAAACACCATATATTTT.

The chain recombines TRBV6-2 or TRBV6-3 with TRBJ2-2; D remains unclear. V gave up 3 bases and J gave up 5 bases, with 10 bases separating them. The germline CDR1 and CDR2 sequences are MNHEY and SVGEGT. The CDR3 is 14 residues long. The CDR3 DNA follows: TGTGCCAGCAGTTATAGTAAACCGACCGGGGAGCTGTTTTTT. Translating it yields CASSYSKPTGELFF.